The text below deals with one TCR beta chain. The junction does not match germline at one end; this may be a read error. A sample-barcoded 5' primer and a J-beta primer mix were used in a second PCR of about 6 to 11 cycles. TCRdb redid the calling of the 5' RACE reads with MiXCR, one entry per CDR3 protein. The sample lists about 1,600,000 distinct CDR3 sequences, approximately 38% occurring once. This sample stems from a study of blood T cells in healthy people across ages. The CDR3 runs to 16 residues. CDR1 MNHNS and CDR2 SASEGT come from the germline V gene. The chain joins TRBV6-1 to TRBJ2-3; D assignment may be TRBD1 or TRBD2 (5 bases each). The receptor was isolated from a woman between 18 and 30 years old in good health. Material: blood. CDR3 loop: CASSEFGAASTATQYF. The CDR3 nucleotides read TGTGCCAGCAGTGAGTTCGGGGCGGCGAGCACAGCTACGCAGTATTTT.